The 23 T cell receptor beta chains listed next were all sequenced from one sample in a study of shared clonotypes between healthy human individuals. Sequencing used immunoSEQ multiplex PCR; TCRdb keeps in-frame clones, though not all of them. The sample contains millions of clones, roughly nine tenths of which appear only once. The specimen was naive CD4+ T cells sorted from blood. Subset of the sample: CD45RA+ positively selected. These TCRs come from a man between 18 and 35 years old in good health.

This clone turned up a few times. This chain connects TRBV5-8 to TRBJ2-7; TRBD1 matches at 8 bases. Losses at the gene ends were 6 bases for V and 4 bases for J; bases not matched to a gene: 6. Germline assignment: CDR1 SGHTS and CDR2 YDEGEE. The CDR3 consists of 13 residues. The CDR3 DNA sequence: TGTGCCAGCAACTGGGACAGGCCATACGAGCAGTACTTC. This translates into CASNWDRPYEQYF. Full variable domain (missing parts from reference TRBV5-8 and TRBJ2-7): EAGVTQSPTHLIKTRGQQATLRCSPISGHTSVYWYQQALGLGLQFLLWYDEGEERNRGNFPPRFSGRQFPNYSSELNVNALELEDSALYLCASNWDRPYEQYFGPGTRLTVT.

The rearrangement joins TRBV6-5 to TRBJ2-3; D is possibly TRBD1 (5 bases). V was trimmed by 2 bases and J by 4 bases, leaving 13 bases between them. The CDR3 extends over 15 amino acids. Germline assignment: CDR1 MNHEY and CDR2 SVGAGI. As DNA, the CDR3 is TGTGCCAGCAGTTACGGGCAGGGAAGAGCAGATACGCAGTATTTT. Translating gives CASSYGQGRADTQYF.

The chain links TRBV19 to TRBJ2-5, with 9 bases that match TRBD1. The CDR3 is 13 amino acids. V was clipped by 4 bases and J by 10 bases; unmatched bases: 7. Germline V CDR1 and CDR2: LNHDA, SQIVND (reference sequence). CDR3 bases: TGTGCCAGTAGTACCCGGGACAGGGAGGTCCAGTACTTC. Translation gives CASSTRDREVQYF.

The chain links TRBV7-9 to TRBJ1-6, with TRBD1 matching over 7 bases. With 5 bases clipped from V and 7 bases from J, the junction kept 8 bases outside the gene matches. The CDR3 has 15 residues. Germline V gives CDR1 SEHNR, CDR2 FQNEAQ (reference sequence). CDR3 protein: CASSEEGAPNSPLHF. The CDR3 nucleotides read TGTGCCAGCAGCGAAGAGGGGGCGCCGAATTCACCCCTCCACTTT.

The J gene is TRBJ2-3, the V gene TRBV7-8; possibly TRBD2 for D (7 bases). V lost 8 bases and J lost 6, with 18 bases in between. The CDR3 is 14 amino acids. CDR1 is SGHVS and CDR2 is FQNEAQ in the germline V gene. The CDR3 bases are TGTGCCAGCGGGGCGGGGGCCGGGTGGGATACGCAGTATTTT. It yields the protein CASGAGAGWDTQYF.

This chain links TRBV18 with TRBJ2-5; 9 bases fit TRBD2. The CDR3 totals 16 residues. V shed 1 base, J shed 4 bases, and the junction held 7 bases outside the gene matches. From germline, CDR1 is KGHSH and CDR2 LQKENI. The CDR3 DNA reads as TGTGCCAGCTCACCACAGCCAGCGGGGGGCGGAGAGACCCAGTACTTC. It translates to CASSPQPAGGGETQYF. Drawing the rest from reference TRBV18 and TRBJ2-5, the complete variable domain is NAGVMQNPRHLVRRRGQEARLRCSPMKGHSHVYWYRQLPEEGLKFMVYLQKENIIDESGMPKERFSAEFPKEGPSILRIQQVVRGDSAAYFCASSPQPAGGGETQYFGPGTRLLVL.

This chain connects TRBV4-3 to TRBJ2-2; tentative D call: TRBD2 (6 bases). Germline V gene lookup returns CDR1 LGHNA and CDR2 YSLEER. The CDR3 loop spans 16 amino acids. The V and J ends lost 4 bases and 3 bases respectively, with 15 bases between them. Here the CDR3 reads CASSLGTWGDTGELFF. The CDR3 region has the DNA TGCGCCAGCAGCCTGGGGACTTGGGGGGACACCGGGGAGCTGTTTTTT.

V is TRBV2 and J is TRBJ2-3, with a weak D call TRBD2 (5 bases). Germline V gene sequence: CDR1 SNHLY, CDR2 FYNNEI. The CDR3 extends over 14 amino acids. Trimming removed 5 bases from V and 1 base from J, with 10 bases in between. The CDR3 DNA is TGTGCCAGCAGTACCGGGGTTGGCACAGATACGCAGTATTTT. As protein: CASSTGVGTDTQYF.

About this clone itself: Without the conserved terminal phenylalanine or tryptophan, this CDR3 likely stems from a read error. The chain has TRBV9 and TRBJ2-7, with 9 positions matching TRBD1. This CDR3 contains 15 residues. Germline lookup yields CDR1 SGDLS and CDR2 YYNGEE. The ends lost 4 bases at V and 5 bases at J; junction bases unmatched: 10. CDR3 coding DNA: TGTGCCAGCAGCCCCGATTTCGGGACAGGGAACGAGCAGTACATC. This sequence encodes CASSPDFGTGNEQYI.

This sequence joins TRBV18 and TRBJ2-6; maybe TRBD2 (5 bases). The CDR3 runs to 17 residues. The germline V gene has CDR1 KGHSH and CDR2 LQKENI. The V end was cut by 3 bases, the J end by 4 bases, with 16 bases between. CDR3 amino acids: CASSPYLMSGGANVLTF. DNA of the CDR3: TGTGCCAGCTCACCGTACCTTATGTCGGGGGGGGCCAACGTCCTGACTTTC.

The rearrangement links TRBV6-1 to TRBJ2-5, with D possibly being TRBD2 (5 bases). This CDR3 has 11 amino acids. V dropped 6 bases and J dropped 5 bases, with 7 bases sitting between them. Per the germline V gene, CDR1 is MNHNS and CDR2 is SASEGT. The CDR3 is CASSGKETQYF. DNA of the CDR3: TGTGCCAGCAGCGGGAAGGAGACCCAGTACTTC.

This clone was picked up a small number of times. The chain is built from TRBV25-1 and TRBJ1-5, with 9 positions matching TRBD1. Germline trimming cut 3 bases from V and 7 bases from J; bases unmatched to any gene: 1. The CDR3 loop spans 13 amino acids. The V gene's germline CDR1 is MGHDK and CDR2 SYGVNS. CDR3: CASSETGGQPQHF. In DNA form, the CDR3 reads TGTGCCAGCAGTGAGACAGGGGGGCAGCCCCAGCATTTT.

The CDR3 DNA sequence: TGTGCCTGGAGTGAAGTCGACGAGCAGTACTTC. This gives the protein CAWSEVDEQYF. This chain connects TRBV30 to TRBJ2-7, with D uncertain. This CDR3 is built from 11 residues. With 1 base removed from V and 5 bases from J, the gap between germline ends came to 6 bases. Germline lookup yields CDR1 GTSNPN and CDR2 SVGIG (reference sequence). Complete variable domain (other parts from reference TRBV30 and TRBJ2-7): SQTIHQWPATLVQPVGSPLSLECTVEGTSNPNLYWYRQAAGRGLQLLFYSVGIGQISSEVPQNLSASRPQDRQFILSSKKLLLSDSGFYLCAWSEVDEQYFGPGTRLTVT.

This chain uses TRBV27 with TRBJ2-1, with D perhaps TRBD2 (7 bases). Between the trimmed V and J ends, which lost 5 bases and 7 bases, there was a span of 24 bases. The CDR3 spans 17 residues. The germline V gene has CDR1 MNHEY and CDR2 SMNVEV (reference sequence). The DNA of the CDR3 is TGTGCCAGCAGTCCCTTTAAAGGGGGAGGGATGGGGAATGAGCAGTTCTTC. Its translation: CASSPFKGGGMGNEQFF.

This clone occurred a few times. The chain is built from TRBV18 and TRBJ2-7, with 10 bases that match TRBD1. Germline V gives CDR1 KGHSH, CDR2 LQKENI. V dropped 2 bases and J dropped 3; count of bases not matched to a gene: 7. The CDR3 runs 16 residues. This CDR3 is CASSPTFGQGGYEQYF. For the CDR3, the DNA is TGTGCCAGCTCACCAACGTTTGGACAGGGGGGCTACGAGCAGTACTTC.

The chain recombines TRBV19 with TRBJ2-3, with TRBD1 as a possible D gene (6 bases). This CDR3 region has 16 residues. V was clipped by 7 bases and J by 7 bases, with 24 bases between them. Germline CDR1 reads LNHDA; CDR2 reads SQIVND (reference sequence). The CDR3 here is CASTPTGTPILNTQYF. The CDR3 region has the DNA TGTGCCAGTACCCCAACCGGGACACCTATTTTGAATACGCAGTATTTT.

The chain joins TRBV5-4 to TRBJ1-1; perhaps TRBD1 as D (6 bases). V lost 4 bases and J lost 1, with 17 bases in between. The V gene's germline CDR1 is SGHNT and CDR2 YYREEE (reference sequence). CDR3 length equals 16 residues. In DNA, the CDR3 is TGTGCCAGCAGCGAGCTCAGGGGTACAAGGAACACTGAAGCTTTCTTT. Translating it yields CASSELRGTRNTEAFF.

This clone was seen once. This rearrangement joins TRBV10-3 to TRBJ2-7, with 14 bases fitting TRBD2. The CDR3 contains 15 residues. Germline V lookup: CDR1 ENHRY, CDR2 SYGVKD. V lost 2 bases and J lost 6; bases outside the gene matches: 3. CDR3 sequence reads: CAISEGLAGGGEQYF. CDR3 bases: TGTGCCATCAGTGAGGGACTAGCGGGAGGAGGCGAGCAGTACTTC.

V and J are TRBV18 and TRBJ2-2; D perhaps matches TRBD1 (6 bases). V shed 0 bases and J shed 2 bases, with 10 bases lying between them. The CDR3 runs 16 residues. The germline V gene has CDR1 KGHSH and CDR2 LQKENI. CDR3 loop: CASSPPKGTNTGELFF. DNA of the CDR3: TGTGCCAGCTCACCACCTAAGGGGACAAACACCGGGGAGCTGTTTTTT.

The chain has TRBV18 and TRBJ2-7; 9 nucleotides align to TRBD2. The germline V gene encodes CDR1 KGHSH and CDR2 LQKENI. V shed 3 bases and J 7 bases; nucleotides not matched to a gene: 13. The CDR3 is made up of 16 amino acids. CDR3 nucleotide sequence: TGTGCCAGCTCACCGGGCCAAGCGACTAGCGGATGGGAGCAGTACTTC. Translation gives CASSPGQATSGWEQYF.

The rearrangement joins TRBV27 to TRBJ2-7; D possibly uses TRBD1 or TRBD2 (6 bases each). Germline V gene data show CDR1 as MNHEY and CDR2 as SMNVEV (reference sequence). V shed 7 bases and J shed 6 bases, with 28 bases lying between them. There are 17 residues in the CDR3. CDR3 sequence: CASKLWAIENGGGEQYF. CDR3 nucleotide sequence: TGTGCCAGCAAGCTCTGGGCGATAGAAAATGGAGGGGGCGAGCAGTACTTC.

In the case of this clone: At the DNA level, this CDR3 is encoded by other sequences in the same sample as well. The chain combines TRBV2 with TRBJ2-7; possibly TRBD1 or TRBD2 for D (5 bases each). The CDR3 consists of 13 residues. Trimming removed 6 bases from V and 5 bases from J, with 14 bases in between. The germline V gene has CDR1 SNHLY and CDR2 FYNNEI. The CDR3 loop reads CASSGQGAHEQYF. The CDR3 region has the DNA TGTGCCAGCAGCGGGCAGGGAGCCCACGAGCAGTACTTC.

This clone was recorded a few times. V is TRBV30 and J is TRBJ1-1; unclear D gene. CDR1 is GTSNPN, CDR2 SVGIG, per germline (reference sequence). V was clipped by 2 bases and J by 3 bases, with 16 bases between them. The CDR3 runs 15 residues. The CDR3 region has the DNA TGTGCCTGGAGTTTTTACTCAGGTTTGGACACTGAAGCTTTCTTT. Its translation is CAWSFYSGLDTEAFF.